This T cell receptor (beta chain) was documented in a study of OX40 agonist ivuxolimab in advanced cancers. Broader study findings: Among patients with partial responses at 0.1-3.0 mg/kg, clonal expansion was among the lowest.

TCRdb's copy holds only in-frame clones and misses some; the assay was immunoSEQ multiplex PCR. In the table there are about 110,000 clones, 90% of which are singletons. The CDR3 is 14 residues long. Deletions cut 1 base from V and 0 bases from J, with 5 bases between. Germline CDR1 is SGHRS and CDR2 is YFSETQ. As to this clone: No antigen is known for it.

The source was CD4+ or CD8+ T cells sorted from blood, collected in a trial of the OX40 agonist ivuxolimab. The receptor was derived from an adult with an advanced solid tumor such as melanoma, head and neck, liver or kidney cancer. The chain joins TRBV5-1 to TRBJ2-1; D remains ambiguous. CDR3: CASSLWSSYNEQFF. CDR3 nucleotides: TGCGCCAGCAGCTTGTGGAGCTCCTACAATGAGCAGTTCTTC.